One and the same sample provided the 5 T cell receptor beta chains below, sequenced in a study of radiation and T cells in renal cell carcinoma. Sequenced by immunoSEQ multiplex PCR; TCRdb stores in-frame clones only, minus some. The sample carries roughly 86,000 clones, about 85% recorded once. As to time point: blood 4 weeks post-SBRT, at nephrectomy. Treatment given: 15 Gy SBRT to primary tumor, nephrectomy 4 weeks later. The source was blood, collected from a patient whose treatment included radiotherapy and nephrectomy. The receptors were sampled from a man between 50 and 59 years old with renal cell carcinoma.

This sequence joins TRBV7-2 and TRBJ1-1; D is unresolved. Trimming shortened V by 4 bases and J by 3 bases, and 9 bases separated the two germline ends. CDR1 and CDR2 (germline): SGHTA, FQGNSA. The CDR3 contains 13 residues. Here the CDR3 reads CASSSQTDTEAFF. The CDR3 DNA is TGTGCCAGCAGCTCTCAGACGGACACTGAAGCTTTCTTT.

This clone was seen more than once but under ten times. Here the CDR3 reads CASSLDREDTQYF. The CDR3 DNA reads TGTGCCAGCAGCTTGGACAGGGAAGATACGCAGTATTTT. The chain uses TRBV7-6 and TRBJ2-3, with 8 bases fitting TRBD1. Germline-derived CDR1 and CDR2 are SGHVS and FNYEAQ. This CDR3 contains 13 residues. Germline trimming cut 3 bases from V and 5 bases from J; bases unmatched to any gene: 1.

V is TRBV27 and J is TRBJ1-4; TRBD1 matches 8 bases. Trimming cost V 5 bases and J 11 bases; bases outside gene matches: 16. Germline lookup yields CDR1 MNHEY and CDR2 SMNVEV (reference sequence). The CDR3 has 16 amino acids. The CDR3 loop reads CASSHPRQGSFEKLFF. CDR3 in DNA: TGTGCCAGCAGTCACCCTAGACAGGGGTCCTTTGAGAAACTGTTTTTT.

The chain has TRBV18 and TRBJ2-1; D is tentatively TRBD1 or TRBD2 (7 bases each). In germline, CDR1 is KGHSH, CDR2 LQKENI. Trimming pared 3 bases from V and 5 bases from J, leaving 17 bases between. The CDR3 consists of 16 residues. CDR3 in DNA: TGTGCCAGCTCACCCCAGGGGGGACTAACTAACAATGAGCAGTTCTTC. It encodes CASSPQGGLTNNEQFF. Full variable domain (missing parts from reference TRBV18 and TRBJ2-1): NAGVMQNPRHLVRRRGQEARLRCSPMKGHSHVYWYRQLPEEGLKFMVYLQKENIIDESGMPKERFSAEFPKEGPSILRIQQVVRGDSAAYFCASSPQGGLTNNEQFFGPGTRLTVL.

The chain uses TRBV5-1 and TRBJ2-2; 7 bases fit TRBD2. The length of the CDR3 is 13 residues. Per the germline V gene, CDR1 is SGHRS and CDR2 is YFSETQ. The V segment lost 6 bases and the J segment 3 bases; nucleotides outside the gene matches: 2. The CDR3: CASTRGDTGELFF. The CDR3 DNA sequence: TGCGCCAGCACTCGGGGGGACACCGGGGAGCTGTTTTTT.